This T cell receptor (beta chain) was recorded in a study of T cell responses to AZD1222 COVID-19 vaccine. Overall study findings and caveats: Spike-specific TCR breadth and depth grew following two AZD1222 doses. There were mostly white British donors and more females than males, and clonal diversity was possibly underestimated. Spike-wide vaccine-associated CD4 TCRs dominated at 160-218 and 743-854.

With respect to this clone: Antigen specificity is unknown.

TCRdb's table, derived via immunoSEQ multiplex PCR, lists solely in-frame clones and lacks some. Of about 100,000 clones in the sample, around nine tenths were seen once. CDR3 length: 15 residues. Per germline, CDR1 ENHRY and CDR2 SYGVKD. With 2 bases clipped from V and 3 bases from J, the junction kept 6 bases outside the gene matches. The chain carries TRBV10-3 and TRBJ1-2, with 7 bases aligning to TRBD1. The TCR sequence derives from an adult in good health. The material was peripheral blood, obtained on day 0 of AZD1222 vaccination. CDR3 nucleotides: TGTGCCATCAGTGAGCAGCCGGGACAGCACTATGGCTACACCTTC. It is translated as CAISEQPGQHYGYTF.